This T cell receptor beta chain was sequenced for a study of human T cells and chemical hapten exposure. As for the study in general: Patients, chiefly female, had alopecia areata, totalis or universalis.

TCRdb called the RACE reads again in MiXCR, with one record for every CDR3 protein. This sample yields under 200,000 distinct CDR3 sequences, of which 25% to 35% are seen a single time; roughly 2.2% belongs to the top ten. This clonotype turned up a few times. Trimming removed 6 bases at V and 6 bases at J, with 23 bases between. The CDR3 totals 16 residues. In germline, CDR1 is MNHEY, CDR2 SVGEGT. Sample time point: patch test 3, about 24 weeks after DPC sensitization. Treatment indicated: therapeutic diphenylcyclopropenone sensitization with weekly scalp DPC. This chain connects TRBV6-2 or TRBV6-3 to TRBJ1-1; D may be TRBD1 (5 bases). This specimen consisted of whole blood, obtained in connection with sensitization to the hapten diphenylcyclopropenone (DPC). The source of this sequence is a woman younger than 35 with alopecia areata. Some clones in this sample may be carry-over from other donors' samples. This chain's CDR3 is CASRVSRVSRRSEAFF. The CDR3 nucleotides are TGTGCCAGCAGGGTCAGCAGGGTATCCAGAAGGTCTGAAGCTTTCTTT.